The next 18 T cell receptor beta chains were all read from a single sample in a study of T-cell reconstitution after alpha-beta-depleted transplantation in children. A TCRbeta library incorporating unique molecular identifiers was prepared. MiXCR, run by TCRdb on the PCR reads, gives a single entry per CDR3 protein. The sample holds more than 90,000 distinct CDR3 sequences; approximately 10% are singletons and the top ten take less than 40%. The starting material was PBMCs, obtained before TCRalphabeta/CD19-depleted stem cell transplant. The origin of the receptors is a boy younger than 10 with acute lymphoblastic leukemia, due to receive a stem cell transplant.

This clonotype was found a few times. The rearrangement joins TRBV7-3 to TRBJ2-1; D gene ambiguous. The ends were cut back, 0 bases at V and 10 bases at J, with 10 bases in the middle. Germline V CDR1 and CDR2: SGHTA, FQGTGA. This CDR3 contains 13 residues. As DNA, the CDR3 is TGTGCCAGCAGCTTAACGTCGGCTGGGGAGCAGTTCTTC. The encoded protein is CASSLTSAGEQFF.

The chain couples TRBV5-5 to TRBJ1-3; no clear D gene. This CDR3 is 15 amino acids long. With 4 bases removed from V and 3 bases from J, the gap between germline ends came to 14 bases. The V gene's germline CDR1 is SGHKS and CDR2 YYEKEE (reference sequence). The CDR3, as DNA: TGTGCCAGCAGCCTCGGAGGTTCTGTTGGAAACACCATATATTTT. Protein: CASSLGGSVGNTIYF.

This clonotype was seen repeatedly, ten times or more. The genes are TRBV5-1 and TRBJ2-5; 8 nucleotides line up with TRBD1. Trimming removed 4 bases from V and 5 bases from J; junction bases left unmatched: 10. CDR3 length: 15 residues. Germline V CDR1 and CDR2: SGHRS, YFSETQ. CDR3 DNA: TGCGCCAGCAGCCATCTGACAGGGGCGGAGGAGACCCAGTACTTC. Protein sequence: CASSHLTGAEETQYF.

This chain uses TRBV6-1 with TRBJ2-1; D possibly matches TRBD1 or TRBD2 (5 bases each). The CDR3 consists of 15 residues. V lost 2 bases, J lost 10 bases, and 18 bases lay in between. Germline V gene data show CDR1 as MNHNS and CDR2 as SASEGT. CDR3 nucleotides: TGTGCCAGCAGTGAAAATTCGGGGCCCTTCGGGGAGCAGTTCTTC. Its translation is CASSENSGPFGEQFF.

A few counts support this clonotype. The CDR3 bases are TGTGCCAGCAGCTTGGGGGCTAGCGGGGGTAAAGAGACCCAGTACTTC. This encodes CASSLGASGGKETQYF. V is TRBV5-5 and J is TRBJ2-5; the match to TRBD2 covers 10 bases. Germline V gene sequence: CDR1 SGHKS, CDR2 YYEKEE (reference sequence). Trimming removed 0 bases from V and 3 bases from J; junction bases left unmatched: 5. CDR3 length: 16 amino acids.

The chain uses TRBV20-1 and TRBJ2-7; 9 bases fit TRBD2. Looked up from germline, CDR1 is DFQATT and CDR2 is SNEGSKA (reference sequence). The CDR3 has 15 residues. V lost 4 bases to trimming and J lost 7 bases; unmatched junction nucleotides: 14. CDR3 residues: CSANLPLAGSGEQYF. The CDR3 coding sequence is TGCAGTGCTAACCTCCCCCTAGCGGGGTCTGGGGAGCAGTACTTC.

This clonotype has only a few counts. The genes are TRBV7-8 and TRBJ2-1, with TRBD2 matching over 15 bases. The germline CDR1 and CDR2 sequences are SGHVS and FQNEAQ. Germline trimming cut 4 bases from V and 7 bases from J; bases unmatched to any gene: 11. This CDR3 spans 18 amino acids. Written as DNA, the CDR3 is TGTGCCAGCAGCTCCGGGACTAGCGGGAGGTTTTTTAGGAATGAGCAGTTCTTC. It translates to CASSSGTSGRFFRNEQFF.

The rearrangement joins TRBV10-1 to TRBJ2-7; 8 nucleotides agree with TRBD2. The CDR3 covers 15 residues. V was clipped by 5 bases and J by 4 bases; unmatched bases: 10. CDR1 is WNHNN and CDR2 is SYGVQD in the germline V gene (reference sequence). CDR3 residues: CASSPSIAGGYEQYF. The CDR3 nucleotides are TGCGCCAGCAGTCCCTCGATCGCGGGAGGTTACGAGCAGTACTTC.

The CDR3 nucleotides read TGTGCCACCAGTGATAACCGGACAGGGGGCCAAACCCATAACACCGAGCAGTACTTC. Protein product: CATSDNRTGGQTHNTEQYF. The rearrangement joins TRBV24-1 to TRBJ2-7, with TRBD1 matching 11 bases. The ends lost 3 bases at V and 6 bases at J; junction bases unmatched: 18. The CDR3 loop spans 19 amino acids. Germline CDR1 and CDR2: KGHDR and SFDVKD.

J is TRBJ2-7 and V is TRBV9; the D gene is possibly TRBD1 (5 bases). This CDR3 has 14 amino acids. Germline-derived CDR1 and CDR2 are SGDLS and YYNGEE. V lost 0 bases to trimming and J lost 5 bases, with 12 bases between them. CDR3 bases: TGTGCCAGCAGCGTAGGCCCAGGGCGGAACGAGCAGTACTTC. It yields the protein CASSVGPGRNEQYF. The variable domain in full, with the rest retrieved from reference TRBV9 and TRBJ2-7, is DSGVTQTPKHLITATGQRVTLRCSPRSGDLSVYWYQQSLDQGLQFLIQYYNGEERAKGNILERFSAQQFPDLHSELNLSSLELGDSALYFCASSVGPGRNEQYFGPGTRLTVT.

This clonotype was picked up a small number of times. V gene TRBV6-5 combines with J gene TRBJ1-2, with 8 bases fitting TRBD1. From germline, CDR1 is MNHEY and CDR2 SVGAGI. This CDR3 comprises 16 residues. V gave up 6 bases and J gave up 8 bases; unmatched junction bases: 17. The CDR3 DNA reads TGTGCCAGCAGGACGGCCCTTAGGACAGGGAGAGGGGGCTACACCTTC. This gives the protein CASRTALRTGRGGYTF.

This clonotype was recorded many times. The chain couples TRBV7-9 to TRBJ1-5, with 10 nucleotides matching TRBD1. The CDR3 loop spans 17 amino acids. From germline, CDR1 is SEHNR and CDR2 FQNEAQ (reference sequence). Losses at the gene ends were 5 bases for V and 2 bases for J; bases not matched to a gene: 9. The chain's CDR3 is CASSLGQGGIGNQPQHF. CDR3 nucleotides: TGTGCCAGCAGCCTAGGACAGGGGGGGATCGGCAATCAGCCCCAGCATTTT. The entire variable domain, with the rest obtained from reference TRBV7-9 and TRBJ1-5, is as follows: DTGVSQNPRHKITKRGQNVTFRCDPISEHNRLYWYRQTLGQGPEFLTYFQNEAQLEKSRLLSDRFSAERPKGSFSTLEIQRTEQGDSAMYLCASSLGQGGIGNQPQHFGDGTRLSIL.

CDR3 sequence: CASSFSSGSNEQFF. The CDR3 nucleotides read TGTGCCAGCAGTTTTTCTAGCGGGAGCAATGAGCAGTTCTTC. This chain connects TRBV28 to TRBJ2-1; 10 positions agree with TRBD2. The CDR3 loop spans 14 amino acids. The germline gives CDR1 MDHEN, CDR2 SYDVKM. The V segment lost 3 bases and the J segment 6 bases; nucleotides outside the gene matches: 2.

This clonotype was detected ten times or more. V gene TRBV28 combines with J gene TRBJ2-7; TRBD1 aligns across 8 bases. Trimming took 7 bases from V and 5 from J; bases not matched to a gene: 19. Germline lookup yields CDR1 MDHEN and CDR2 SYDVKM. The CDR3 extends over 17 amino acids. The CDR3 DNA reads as TGTGCCAGCACCCCGCTAGGCCCTAACGTACAGGGGGACGAGCAGTACTTC. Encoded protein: CASTPLGPNVQGDEQYF.

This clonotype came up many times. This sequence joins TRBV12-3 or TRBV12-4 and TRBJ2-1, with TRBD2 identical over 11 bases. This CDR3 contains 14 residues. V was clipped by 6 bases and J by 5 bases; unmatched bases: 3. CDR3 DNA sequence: TGTGCCAGCAGCCTACTAGCGGGGGACAATGAGCAGTTCTTC. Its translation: CASSLLAGDNEQFF.

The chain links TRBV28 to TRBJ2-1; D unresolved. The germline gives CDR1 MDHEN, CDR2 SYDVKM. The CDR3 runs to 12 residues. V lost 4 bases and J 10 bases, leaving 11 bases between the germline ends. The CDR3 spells CASSWTSEEQFF. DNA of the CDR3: TGTGCCAGCAGTTGGACCTCGGAGGAGCAGTTCTTC.

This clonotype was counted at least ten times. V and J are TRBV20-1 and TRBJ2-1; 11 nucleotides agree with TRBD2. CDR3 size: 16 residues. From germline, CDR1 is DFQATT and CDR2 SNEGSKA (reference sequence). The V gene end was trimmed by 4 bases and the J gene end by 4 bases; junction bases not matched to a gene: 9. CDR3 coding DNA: TGCAGTGCTAACCGACTAGCGGGACCTAATTACAATGAGCAGTTCTTC. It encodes CSANRLAGPNYNEQFF.

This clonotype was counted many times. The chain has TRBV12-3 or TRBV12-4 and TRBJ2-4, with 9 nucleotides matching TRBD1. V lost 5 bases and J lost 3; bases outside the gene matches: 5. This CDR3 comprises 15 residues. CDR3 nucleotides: TGTGCCAGCAGTGCCCGACAGGGGGGCAAAAACATTCAGTACTTC. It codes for CASSARQGGKNIQYF.